In its sample, the clone carrying this T cell receptor (beta chain) was seen a few times. Its specificity is unknown. One entry per CDR3 protein results from TCRdb running MiXCR on the 5' RACE reads. The table records hundreds of thousands of distinct CDR3 sequences, roughly an eighth of them present only once. CDR1 and CDR2 from the germline V gene are DFQATT and SNEGSKA (reference sequence). CDR3 length: 13 amino acids. The ends lost 3 bases at V and 9 bases at J; junction bases unmatched: 5. The entry originates in a study of T cells after yellow fever vaccination. Study-level background: Any fraction with a low cell number was prepared using SMART-Seq v4 Ultra Low Input.

The study's findings and limits: Subsequent to the booster, the majority of primary-vaccination clones reappeared (around 95% CD4, approximately 90% CD8).

The receptor was isolated from a young man who received the YFV17D yellow fever vaccine. The source material was PBMCs, sampled on the day of the yellow fever booster vaccination. The J gene is TRBJ2-5, the V gene TRBV20-1; 12 bases match TRBD2. The CDR3 here is CSARGGLAGSQYF. The CDR3 bases are TGCAGTGCTAGGGGTGGACTAGCGGGATCCCAGTACTTC.